The sequence of this T cell receptor (beta chain) was determined in a study of human T cells and chemical hapten exposure. Overall study results and limits: Patch test score was positively correlated with the counts of PT1 expanded TCRs.

This clonotype was counted many times. Its specificity is unknown. The CDR3 is 14 amino acids. Trimming cost V 6 bases and J 3 bases; bases outside gene matches: 5. TCRdb passed the RACE reads through MiXCR, listing each CDR3 protein once. There are 150,000 to 200,000 distinct CDR3 sequences in the sample; roughly 26% occur only once, and approximately 2.1% lies in the top ten. Specified time point: patch test 3, about 24 weeks after DPC sensitization. Treatment noted: therapeutic diphenylcyclopropenone sensitization with weekly scalp DPC. Phlebotomy was performed prior to application of every patch test.

The rearrangement joins TRBV12-3 or TRBV12-4 to TRBJ1-1; 9 positions agree with TRBD1. The TCR originated in a woman younger than 35 with alopecia areata. Some clones in this sample may be carry-over from other donors' samples. The sample consisted of whole blood, taken in connection with sensitization to the hapten diphenylcyclopropenone (DPC). CDR3 residues: CASRAGTGYTEAFF. Written as DNA, the CDR3 is TGTGCCAGCAGGGCCGGGACAGGGTACACTGAAGCTTTCTTT.